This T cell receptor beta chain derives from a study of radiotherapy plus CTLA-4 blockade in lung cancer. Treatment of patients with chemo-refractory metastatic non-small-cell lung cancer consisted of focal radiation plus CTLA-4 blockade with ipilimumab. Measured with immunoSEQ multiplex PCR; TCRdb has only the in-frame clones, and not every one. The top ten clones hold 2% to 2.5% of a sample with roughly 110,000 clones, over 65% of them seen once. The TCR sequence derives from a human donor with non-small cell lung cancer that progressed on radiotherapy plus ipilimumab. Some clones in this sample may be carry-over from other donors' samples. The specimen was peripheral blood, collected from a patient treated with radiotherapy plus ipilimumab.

CDR3 nucleotide sequence: TGTGCCAGCAGTGTCCGGGACGGGACCTATGGCTACACCTTC. It yields the protein CASSVRDGTYGYTF. The rearrangement links TRBV28 to TRBJ1-2; tentative D call: TRBD1 (5 bases). V dropped 5 bases and J dropped 4 bases, with 14 bases sitting between them. Looked up from germline, CDR1 is MDHEN and CDR2 is SYDVKM. This CDR3 has 14 residues.